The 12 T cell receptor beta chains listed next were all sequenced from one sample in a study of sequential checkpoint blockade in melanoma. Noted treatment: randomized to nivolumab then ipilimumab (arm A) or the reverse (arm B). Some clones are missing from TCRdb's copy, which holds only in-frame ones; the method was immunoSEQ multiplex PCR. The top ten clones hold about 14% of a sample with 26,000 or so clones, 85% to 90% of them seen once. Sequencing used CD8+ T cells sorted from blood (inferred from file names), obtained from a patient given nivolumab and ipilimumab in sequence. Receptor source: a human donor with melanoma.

The CDR3 region has the DNA TGTGCCAGCAGCGTAGCAGGGGAGAGCTATGGCTACACCTTC. Encoded protein: CASSVAGESYGYTF. The chain joins TRBV9 to TRBJ1-2; a weak D match, TRBD1 (6 bases). Germline V gene sequence: CDR1 SGDLS, CDR2 YYNGEE. The CDR3 runs 14 residues. Trimming took off 0 bases at V and 4 bases at J, with 10 bases between the two ends. Full variable domain (rest looked up from reference TRBV9 and TRBJ1-2): DSGVTQTPKHLITATGQRVTLRCSPRSGDLSVYWYQQSLDQGLQFLIQYYNGEERAKGNILERFSAQQFPDLHSELNLSSLELGDSALYFCASSVAGESYGYTFGSGTRLTVV.

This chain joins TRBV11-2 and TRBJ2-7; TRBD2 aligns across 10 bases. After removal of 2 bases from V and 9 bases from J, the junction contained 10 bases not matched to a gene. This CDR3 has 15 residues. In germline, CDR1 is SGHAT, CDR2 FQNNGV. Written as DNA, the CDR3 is TGTGCCAGCAGCTTATCCCCGACTAGCGGGCGGGTGCAGTACGTC. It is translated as CASSLSPTSGRVQYV.

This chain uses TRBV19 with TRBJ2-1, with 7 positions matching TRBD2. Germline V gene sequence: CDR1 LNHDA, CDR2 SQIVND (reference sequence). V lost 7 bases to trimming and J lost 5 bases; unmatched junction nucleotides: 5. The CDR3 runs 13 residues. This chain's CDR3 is CASMPSGHNEQFF. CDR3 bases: TGTGCCAGTATGCCTAGCGGCCACAATGAGCAGTTCTTC.

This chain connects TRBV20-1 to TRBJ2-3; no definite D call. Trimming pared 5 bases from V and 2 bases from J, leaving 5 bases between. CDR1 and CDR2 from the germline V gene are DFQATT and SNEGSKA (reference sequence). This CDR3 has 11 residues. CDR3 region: CSAWLTDTQYF. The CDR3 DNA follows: TGCAGTGCTTGGCTCACAGATACGCAGTATTTT.

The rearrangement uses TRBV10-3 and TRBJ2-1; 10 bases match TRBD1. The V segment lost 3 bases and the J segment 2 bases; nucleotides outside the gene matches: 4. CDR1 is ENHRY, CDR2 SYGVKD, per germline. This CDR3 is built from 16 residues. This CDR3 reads CAISDPDRGPYNEQFF. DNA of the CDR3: TGTGCCATCAGTGACCCTGACAGGGGGCCCTACAATGAGCAGTTCTTC.

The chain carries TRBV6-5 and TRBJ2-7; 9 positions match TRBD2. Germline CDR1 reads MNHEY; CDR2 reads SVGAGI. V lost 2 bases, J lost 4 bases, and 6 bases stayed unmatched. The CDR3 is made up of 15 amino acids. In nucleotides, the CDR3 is TGTGCCAGCAGTTACGGGGCGGGAGGGATTTACGAGCAGTACTTC. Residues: CASSYGAGGIYEQYF.

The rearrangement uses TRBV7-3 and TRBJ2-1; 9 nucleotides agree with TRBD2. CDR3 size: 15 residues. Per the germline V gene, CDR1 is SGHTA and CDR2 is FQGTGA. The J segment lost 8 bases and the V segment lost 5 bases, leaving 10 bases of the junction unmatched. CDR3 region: CASSLGAGGFYEQFF. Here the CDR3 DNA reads TGTGCCAGCAGCCTCGGGGCGGGAGGGTTCTATGAGCAGTTCTTC.

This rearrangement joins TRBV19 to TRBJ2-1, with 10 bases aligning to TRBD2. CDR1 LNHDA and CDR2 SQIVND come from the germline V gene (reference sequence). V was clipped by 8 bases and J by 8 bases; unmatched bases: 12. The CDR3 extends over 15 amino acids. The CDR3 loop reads CASGQQAGGPYEQFF. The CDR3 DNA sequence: TGTGCCAGTGGACAACAAGCGGGGGGGCCGTATGAGCAGTTCTTC.

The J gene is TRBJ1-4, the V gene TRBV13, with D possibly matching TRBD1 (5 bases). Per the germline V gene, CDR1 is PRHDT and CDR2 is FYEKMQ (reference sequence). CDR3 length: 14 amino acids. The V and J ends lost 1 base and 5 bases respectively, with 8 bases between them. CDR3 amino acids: CASSLEGENEKLFF. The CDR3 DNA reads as TGTGCCAGCAGCTTAGAAGGGGAAAATGAAAAACTGTTTTTT. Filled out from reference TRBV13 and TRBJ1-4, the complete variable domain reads AAGVIQSPRHLIKEKRETATLKCYPIPRHDTVYWYQQGPGQDPQFLISFYEKMQSDKGSIPDRFSAQQFSDYHSELNMSSLELGDSALYFCASSLEGENEKLFFGSGTQLSVL.

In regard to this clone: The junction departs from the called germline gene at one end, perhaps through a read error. CDR3 region: CASSLGLAGPETQYF. The CDR3 DNA reads as TGTGCTAGCAGCCTGGGACTAGCGGGACCGGAGACCCAGTACTTC. The chain joins TRBV7-7 to TRBJ2-5; 13 bases match TRBD2. CDR3 length equals 15 residues. In germline, CDR1 is SSHAT, CDR2 FNYEAQ (reference sequence). Full variable domain (missing parts from reference TRBV7-7 and TRBJ2-5): GAGVSQSPRYKVTKRGQDVTLRCDPISSHATLYWYQQALGQGPEFLTYFNYEAQPDKSGLPSDRFSAERPEGSISTLTIQRTEQRDSAMYRCASSLGLAGPETQYFGPGTRLLVL.

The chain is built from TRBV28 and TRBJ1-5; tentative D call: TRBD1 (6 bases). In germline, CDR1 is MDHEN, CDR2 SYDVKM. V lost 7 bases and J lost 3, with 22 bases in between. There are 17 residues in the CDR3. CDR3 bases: TGTGCCAGCAAAGCCCTCTCCCCCGGACAGCTCAATCAGCCCCAGCATTTT. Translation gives CASKALSPGQLNQPQHF.

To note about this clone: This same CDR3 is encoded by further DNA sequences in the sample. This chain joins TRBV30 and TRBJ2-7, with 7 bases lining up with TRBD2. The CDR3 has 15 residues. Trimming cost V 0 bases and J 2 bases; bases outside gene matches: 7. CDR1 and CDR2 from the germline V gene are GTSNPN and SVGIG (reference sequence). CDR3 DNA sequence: TGTGCCTGGAGTGTGGGTCCAGCGGGGACCTACGAGCAGTACTTC. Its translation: CAWSVGPAGTYEQYF.